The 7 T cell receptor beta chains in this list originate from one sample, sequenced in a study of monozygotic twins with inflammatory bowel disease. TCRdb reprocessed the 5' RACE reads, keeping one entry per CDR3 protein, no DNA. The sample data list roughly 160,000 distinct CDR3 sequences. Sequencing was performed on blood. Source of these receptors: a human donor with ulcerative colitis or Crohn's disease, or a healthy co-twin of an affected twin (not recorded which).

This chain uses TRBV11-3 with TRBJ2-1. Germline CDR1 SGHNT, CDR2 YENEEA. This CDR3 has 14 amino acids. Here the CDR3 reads CASSRTKTYNEQFF.

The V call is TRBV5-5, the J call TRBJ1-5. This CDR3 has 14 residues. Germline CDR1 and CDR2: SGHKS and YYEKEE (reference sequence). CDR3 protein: CASSLVVQDQPQHF. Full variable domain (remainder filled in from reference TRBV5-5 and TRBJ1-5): DAGVTQSPTHLIKTRGQQVTLRCSPISGHKSVSWYQQVLGQGPQFIFQYYEKEERGRGNFPDRFSARQFPNYSSELNVNALLLGDSALYLCASSLVVQDQPQHFGDGTRLSIL.

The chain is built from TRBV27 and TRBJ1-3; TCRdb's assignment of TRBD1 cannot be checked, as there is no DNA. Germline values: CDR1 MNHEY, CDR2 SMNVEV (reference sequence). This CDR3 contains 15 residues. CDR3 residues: CASSRQGSSGNTIYF.

Here the CDR3 reads CSAQGGYGYTF. The chain employs TRBV20-1 and TRBJ1-2; TCRdb gives TRBD1 as the D gene, but with no DNA this cannot be confirmed. Germline V gene sequence: CDR1 DFQATT, CDR2 SNEGSKA (reference sequence). The CDR3 length is 11 residues.

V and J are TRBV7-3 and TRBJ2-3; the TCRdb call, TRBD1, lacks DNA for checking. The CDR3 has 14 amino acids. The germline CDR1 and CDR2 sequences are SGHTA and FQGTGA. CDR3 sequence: CASSSGVSTDTQYF. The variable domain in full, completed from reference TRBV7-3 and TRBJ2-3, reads GAGVSQTPSNKVTEKGKYVELRCDPISGHTALYWYRQSLGQGPEFLIYFQGTGAADDSGLPNDRFFAVRPEGSVSTLKIQRTERGDSAVYLCASSSGVSTDTQYFGPGTRLTVL.

CDR3 sequence reads: CASSDGSTDTQYF. The chain couples TRBV5-1 to TRBJ2-3. CDR3 length: 13 amino acids. Germline CDR1 is SGHRS and CDR2 is YFSETQ.

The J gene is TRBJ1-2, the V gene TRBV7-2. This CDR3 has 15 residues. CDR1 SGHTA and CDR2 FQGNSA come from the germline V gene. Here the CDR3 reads CASSLAREDDYGYTF.